This is a list of T cell receptor beta chains from one sample in a study of blood T cell repertoires in COVID-19. Profiling relied on immunoSEQ multiplex PCR, and the TCRdb table lists in-frame clones only, not all of them. The profile covers some 120,000 clones, with around 80% appearing a single time and 5.9% taken by the ten largest. The sample consisted of peripheral blood. The receptor source for this set is an elderly man with active or convalescent COVID-19. The CDR3 runs from the conserved cysteine through the conserved F or W. Each record gives: D gene, J gene, V gene, clone size, CDR3 length, CDR3 DNA, CDR3 protein. D genes are given only for firm matches. Size values are once, few and many counts, or a class for expanded clones, and some rows have none.

>NA|TRBJ2-3|TRBV6-1|NA|11
TGTGCCAGCAGTGAGTTTAATACGCAGTATTTT
CASSEFNTQYF
>TRBD2|TRBJ2-1|TRBV9|few|12
TGTGCCAGCAGCCCCTGGGAGGGAGAGCAGTTCTTC
CASSPWEGEQFF
>TRBD1|TRBJ1-2|TRBV3-1/TRBV3-2|NA|17
TGTGCCAGCAGCCACCCTGGGAGCAGGGGGCTTAGCTATGGCTACACCTTC
CASSHPGSRGLSYGYTF
>TRBD1|TRBJ2-7|TRBV5-1|NA|14
TGCGCCAGCAGCTTGGCACAGGGGGCCTACGAGCAGTACTTC
CASSLAQGAYEQYF
>NA|TRBJ2-7|TRBV7-9|medium-sized|16
TGTGCCAGCAGCCCGCCCCCGCCAGGGGGGATCTACGAGCAGTACTTC
CASSPPPPGGIYEQYF
>NA|TRBJ1-1|TRBV29-1|NA|10
TGCAGCGTTTCGGTCACTGAAGCTTTCTTT
CSVSVTEAFF
>NA|TRBJ1-2|TRBV27|NA|12
TGTGCCAGCAGTCCAGACTTCTATGGCTACACCTTC
CASSPDFYGYTF
>NA|TRBJ2-2|TRBV30|NA|14
TGTGCCTGGAGGGCGGATCAGGGTACCGGGGAGCTGTTTTTT
CAWRADQGTGELFF
>NA|TRBJ1-3|TRBV6-2/TRBV6-3|NA|17
TGTGCCAGCAGTTACAATGGAGCCAAAGAAGGTGGAAACACCATATATTTT
CASSYNGAKEGGNTIYF
>NA|TRBJ2-3|TRBV11-3|many|13
TGTGCCAGCAGCTCGTTGGAGGAAGATACGCAGTATTTT
CASSSLEEDTQYF
>NA|TRBJ2-1|TRBV6-5|NA|13
TGTGCCAGCAGGATTGACAGGTCGAGATGGCAGTTCTTC
CASRIDRSRWQFF
>TRBD2|TRBJ2-5|TRBV4-1|NA|16
TGCGCCAGCAGCCAAGACACAACGACTAGCGGGGAGACCCAGTACTTC
CASSQDTTTSGETQYF
>TRBD2|TRBJ2-1|TRBV24-1|NA|15
TGTGCCACCAGTGATTTGCGGAGCGGGGACAATGAGCAGTTCTTC
CATSDLRSGDNEQFF
>TRBD1|TRBJ1-5|TRBV19|NA|17
TGTGCCAGTAGTATTGGGCAGGGGGCGCCGGGCAATCAGCCCCAGCATTTT
CASSIGQGAPGNQPQHF
>TRBD1|TRBJ1-6|TRBV3-1/TRBV3-2|NA|14
TGTGCCAGCAGCCAAGGACAGGGGGATTCACCCCTCCACTTT
CASSQGQGDSPLHF
>NA|TRBJ2-3|TRBV9|NA|13
TGTGCCAGCAGCGTAGCAGGGACAGATACGCAGTATTTT
CASSVAGTDTQYF
>NA|TRBJ1-2|TRBV24-1|few|14
TGTGCCACCAGCCCCGGACACGACGGTTATGGCTACACCTTC
CATSPGHDGYGYTF
>NA|TRBJ1-2|TRBV5-4|NA|13
TGTGCCAGCAGCTTTAAGGGGTCTATGGGCTACACCTTC
CASSFKGSMGYTF
>NA|TRBJ2-7|TRBV5-6|NA|11
TGTGCCAGCAGCCACACTAACGAGCAGTACTTC
CASSHTNEQYF
>NA|TRBJ2-1|TRBV24-1|NA|15
TGTGCCACCAGTGATTTCAGGGGCCCCTACAATGAGCAGTTCTTC
CATSDFRGPYNEQFF
>NA|TRBJ2-7|TRBV15|NA|13
TGTGCCACCAGCAGATCCCGGGGTTACGAGCAGTACTTC
CATSRSRGYEQYF
>NA|TRBJ2-3|TRBV18|NA|15
TGTGCCAGCTCACCACAGTTTAGCCCCACAGATACGCAGTATTTT
CASSPQFSPTDTQYF
>NA|TRBJ1-1|TRBV5-1|NA|15
TGCGCCAGCAGCTTGGCCGGGGAGGGGTACACTGAAGCTTTCTTT
CASSLAGEGYTEAFF
>NA|TRBJ1-2|TRBV5-6|NA|12
TGTGCCAGCAGCGTTGGAGGGGTAGGCTACACCTTC
CASSVGGVGYTF
>NA|TRBJ1-5|TRBV7-9|NA|14
TGTGCCAGCACCCAAAGTTCGGGAGATCAGCCCCAGCATTTT
CASTQSSGDQPQHF
>NA|TRBJ2-7|TRBV25-1|NA|12
TGTGCCAGCAGAGGACAGACCCTCGAGCAGTACTTC
CASRGQTLEQYF
>TRBD1|TRBJ1-2|TRBV2|once|15
TGTGCCAGCCTCCCAACCGGGACAGGGGAGCCTGGCTACACCTTC
CASLPTGTGEPGYTF
>TRBD2|TRBJ2-2|TRBV27|NA|16
TGTGCCAGCAGTTTATGGCAGCGGGGGAACACCGGGGAGCTGTTTTTT
CASSLWQRGNTGELFF
>NA|TRBJ2-5|TRBV27|NA|12
TGTGCCAGCGCTGAACAGGGTGAGACCCAGTACTTC
CASAEQGETQYF
>TRBD1|TRBJ1-4|TRBV6-2/TRBV6-3|NA|16
TGTGCCAGCAGTTACCGTTCAGCCGGGACAGATGAAAAACTGTTTTTT
CASSYRSAGTDEKLFF
>NA|TRBJ2-3|TRBV11-3|NA|14
TGTGCCAGCAGCCGCGACAGTCTCACAGATACGCAGTATTTT
CASSRDSLTDTQYF
>NA|TRBJ2-1|TRBV29-1|NA|10
TGCAGCCTCGGGGTGGATGAGCAGTTCTTC
CSLGVDEQFF
>NA|TRBJ2-7|TRBV2|NA|13
TGTGCCAGCAGTCCCCGGGACTCTGATGAGCAGTACTTC
CASSPRDSDEQYF
>NA|TRBJ2-3|TRBV3-1/TRBV3-2|NA|13
TGTGCCAGCAGCCAAGATCGGGCGGGGACGCAGTATTTT
CASSQDRAGTQYF
>NA|TRBJ1-6|TRBV7-2|NA|13
TGTGCCAGCAGTCCACTGCTAAATTCACCCCTCCACTTT
CASSPLLNSPLHF
>NA|TRBJ1-1|TRBV6-1|NA|13
TGTGCCAGCAGTGAAGCGCCAGGGGCTGAAGCTTTCTTT
CASSEAPGAEAFF
>NA|TRBJ1-6|TRBV3-1/TRBV3-2|NA|18
TGTGCCAGCAGCCTGGGTTCACTCAGGGGCGCCTATAATTCACCCCTCCACTTT
CASSLGSLRGAYNSPLHF